These 21 T cell receptor beta chains were all obtained from the same sample, sequenced in a study of shared clonotypes between healthy human individuals. Some clones are missing from TCRdb's copy, which holds only in-frame ones; the method was immunoSEQ multiplex PCR. The sample has over a million clones, more than 60% seen once. Material for sequencing was memory CD4+ T cells sorted from blood. The subset: CD45RA-negative fraction. The source of these receptors is a man in his late teens or twenties in good health.

This chain links TRBV6-1 with TRBJ2-7; 9 bases fit TRBD1. CDR1 and CDR2 from the germline V gene are MNHNS and SASEGT. CDR3 size: 14 residues. V lost 3 bases, J lost 2 bases, and 2 bases stayed unmatched. CDR3 nucleotide sequence: TGTGCCAGCAGTGAGGGACAGGGAACCTACGAGCAGTACTTC. It codes for CASSEGQGTYEQYF.

The chain couples TRBV7-9 to TRBJ2-3; D call uncertain. Germline V gene data show CDR1 as SEHNR and CDR2 as FQNEAQ (reference sequence). CDR3 length: 14 residues. Deletions cut 2 bases from V and 2 bases from J, with 8 bases between. The CDR3 DNA sequence: TGTGCCAGCAGCTTATTAATGTCCACAGATACGCAGTATTTT. Amino acid sequence: CASSLLMSTDTQYF.

A note on this clone: One base separates it from a far larger clone, so it is likely a read error. V gene TRBV5-8 combines with J gene TRBJ1-4, with D tentatively TRBD1 (6 bases). Germline V CDR1 and CDR2: SGHTS, YDEGEE. This CDR3 comprises 15 residues. Here the CDR3 reads CASLLPQWGREKLSF. CDR3 sequence (DNA): TGTGCCAGCTTATTGCCCCAGTGGGGGCGAGAAAAACTGTCTTTT.

The sample holds one count of this clone. This CDR3 reads CASLGTGRLNEQFF. CDR3 coding DNA: TGTGCCAGCCTCGGTACAGGGAGGTTGAATGAGCAGTTCTTC. The chain is built from TRBV6-5 and TRBJ2-1; D may correspond to TRBD1 or TRBD2 (6 bases each). CDR3 length: 14 residues. Germline CDR1 and CDR2: MNHEY and SVGAGI. The V and J ends lost 8 bases and 7 bases respectively, with 18 bases between them.

This clone was seen only a few times. Other DNA variants within this sample encode the same CDR3. The chain combines TRBV9 with TRBJ2-5; perhaps D is TRBD1 or TRBD2 (5 bases each). V lost 0 bases and J lost 2, with 14 bases in between. This CDR3 region has 16 residues. In germline, CDR1 is SGDLS, CDR2 YYNGEE. Here the CDR3 reads CASSVGGPGRQETQYF. The CDR3 DNA reads TGTGCCAGCAGCGTAGGTGGCCCGGGGCGACAAGAGACCCAGTACTTC.

The chain couples TRBV7-2 to TRBJ2-7; 10 bases match TRBD1. V dropped 2 bases and J dropped 6; count of bases not matched to a gene: 4. The CDR3 covers 14 residues. CDR1 is SGHTA and CDR2 is FQGNSA in the germline V gene. The chain's CDR3 is CASSLRGTGVEQYF. CDR3 DNA: TGTGCCAGCAGCTTAAGGGGGACAGGGGTCGAGCAGTACTTC.

The CDR3 DNA is TGTGCCAGTAGCCCAACAGGGGGCGATGGCTACACCTTC. Translating gives CASSPTGGDGYTF. The chain couples TRBV19 to TRBJ1-2; 9 nucleotides match TRBD1. V was clipped by 6 bases and J by 6 bases; unmatched bases: 5. CDR3 length: 13 residues. Germline loops: CDR1 LNHDA, CDR2 SQIVND (reference sequence).

The V gene is TRBV19, the J gene TRBJ1-2; maybe TRBD1 (5 bases). With 1 base removed from V and 8 bases from J, the gap between germline ends came to 14 bases. Germline values: CDR1 LNHDA, CDR2 SQIVND (reference sequence). The CDR3 totals 14 residues. CDR3 region: CASSIAFPQGGYTF. Here the CDR3 DNA reads TGTGCCAGTAGTATAGCCTTCCCCCAGGGAGGCTACACCTTC.

The chain couples TRBV7-2 to TRBJ2-5; 10 bases are a match to TRBD2. The germline CDR1 and CDR2 sequences are SGHTA and FQGNSA. CDR3 length equals 18 residues. V dropped 6 bases and J dropped 5; count of bases not matched to a gene: 18. The CDR3 is CASRKSGRGLPREETQYF. The CDR3 coding sequence is TGTGCCAGCAGGAAAAGCGGGAGGGGACTTCCAAGAGAGGAGACCCAGTACTTC.

The rearrangement uses TRBV10-3 and TRBJ2-5; 7 nucleotides line up with TRBD1. With V trimmed by 6 bases and J by 1 base, 8 bases remained unmatched. The CDR3 runs to 15 residues. Germline assignment: CDR1 ENHRY and CDR2 SYGVKD. The CDR3 DNA sequence: TGTGCCATCAGGGATTCAGGGGGTCCCCAAGAGACCCAGTACTTC. It translates to CAIRDSGGPQETQYF.

This sequence joins TRBV9 and TRBJ1-2; TRBD1 agrees at 9 bases. Per the germline V gene, CDR1 is SGDLS and CDR2 is YYNGEE. This CDR3 has 15 amino acids. The J segment lost 8 bases and the V segment lost 2 bases, leaving 10 bases of the junction unmatched. The CDR3 region has the DNA TGTGCCAGCAGCGTCCACCCGACAGGGGGTCGGGGCTACACCTTC. It yields the protein CASSVHPTGGRGYTF.

Points on this clone: Additional DNA sequences in this sample encode the identical CDR3. The chain joins TRBV5-1 to TRBJ1-5; D unresolved. Trimming left V 2 bases short and J 2 bases short, with 8 bases between. The CDR3 runs 14 residues. Germline V gene sequence: CDR1 SGHRS, CDR2 YFSETQ. The CDR3 DNA is TGCGCCAGCAGCTTAGGTGGGGGCAATCAGCCCCAGCATTTT. Translated: CASSLGGGNQPQHF.

The rearrangement uses TRBV5-1 and TRBJ2-3, with 12 positions matching TRBD2. Germline V gives CDR1 SGHRS, CDR2 YFSETQ. CDR3 length: 20 amino acids. V gave up 4 bases and J gave up 0 bases; unmatched junction bases: 15. CDR3 sequence (DNA): TGCGCCAGCAGCGCCCGGACTAGCGGGATACTTTTTCTCAGCACAGATACGCAGTATTTT. Translated, it gives CASSARTSGILFLSTDTQYF.

V usage is TRBV5-1 and J usage is TRBJ2-1, with 9 bases identical to TRBD1. This CDR3 contains 15 residues. Germline CDR1 and CDR2: SGHRS and YFSETQ. Trimming removed 0 bases from V and 7 bases from J; junction bases left unmatched: 5. The CDR3 DNA follows: TGCGCCAGCAGCTTGGCAGTGACAGGGGGTAATGAGCAGTTCTTC. Amino acid sequence: CASSLAVTGGNEQFF. Full variable domain (rest looked up from reference TRBV5-1 and TRBJ2-1): KAGVTQTPRYLIKTRGQQVTLSCSPISGHRSVSWYQQTPGQGLQFLFEYFSETQRNKGNFPGRFSGRQFSNSRSEMNVSTLELGDSALYLCASSLAVTGGNEQFFGPGTRLTVL.

Note on this clone: Other DNA variants within this sample encode the same CDR3. V and J are TRBV5-1 and TRBJ1-1; D may be TRBD1 (6 bases). The length of the CDR3 is 15 residues. Germline V gives CDR1 SGHRS, CDR2 YFSETQ. V was cut by 0 bases and J by 4 bases, with 13 bases left in between. The CDR3 DNA sequence: TGCGCCAGCAGCTTGGACGGGGGCGCCGGCACTGAAGCTTTCTTT. Translated: CASSLDGGAGTEAFF.

This sequence joins TRBV5-1 and TRBJ1-5; TRBD1 agrees at 8 bases. CDR1 is SGHRS, CDR2 YFSETQ, per germline. The CDR3 runs 16 residues. The V and J ends lost 4 bases and 5 bases, in that order; junction bases with no gene match: 11. CDR3 protein: CASSPGQAGGYQPQHF. In nucleotides, the CDR3 is TGCGCCAGCAGCCCGGGACAGGCCGGGGGTTATCAGCCCCAGCATTTT. Full variable domain (missing parts from reference TRBV5-1 and TRBJ1-5): KAGVTQTPRYLIKTRGQQVTLSCSPISGHRSVSWYQQTPGQGLQFLFEYFSETQRNKGNFPGRFSGRQFSNSRSEMNVSTLELGDSALYLCASSPGQAGGYQPQHFGDGTRLSIL.

In nucleotides, the CDR3 is TGTGCCAGTAGTACCCCCCAGCGGGGGCCCACAGATACGCAGTATTTT. It codes for CASSTPQRGPTDTQYF. The chain recombines TRBV19 with TRBJ2-3, with TRBD2 matching 8 bases. CDR1 LNHDA and CDR2 SQIVND come from the germline V gene (reference sequence). The CDR3 is made up of 16 amino acids. The junction had 8 bases not matched to a gene; V was cut back by 4 bases and J by 2 bases.

The V gene is TRBV5-4, the J gene TRBJ2-3; 9 bases are a match to TRBD2. The CDR3 contains 15 residues. CDR1 and CDR2 from the germline V gene are SGHNT and YYREEE (reference sequence). V shed 4 bases, J shed 6 bases, and the junction held 9 bases outside the gene matches. The CDR3 DNA is TGTGCCAGCAGCGGTAGCGGGGGAAATTTCGATACGCAGTATTTT. This encodes CASSGSGGNFDTQYF.

This clone was seen at least ten times. The rearrangement uses TRBV7-3 and TRBJ2-5, with a possible D match to TRBD2 (5 bases). The CDR3 is made up of 15 amino acids. Germline V gene data show CDR1 as SGHTA and CDR2 as FQGTGA. The V gene lost 4 bases and the J gene lost 3 bases, with 15 bases spanning the gap. The CDR3 sequence is CASSSSPEREETQYF. CDR3 DNA: TGTGCCAGCAGCTCCTCCCCGGAGAGGGAAGAGACCCAGTACTTC.

This chain connects TRBV19 to TRBJ1-1, with TRBD1 matching 7 bases. The germline V gene has CDR1 LNHDA and CDR2 SQIVND (reference sequence). The CDR3 totals 14 residues. The V gene end was trimmed by 3 bases and the J gene end by 1 base; junction bases not matched to a gene: 2. The CDR3 DNA sequence: TGTGCCAGTAGTATGAACAGGGGGAACACTGAAGCTTTCTTT. Its protein product is CASSMNRGNTEAFF.

This clone was seen a single time. The rearrangement uses TRBV4-3 and TRBJ2-2, with D maybe TRBD1 (6 bases). Germline CDR1 is LGHNA and CDR2 is YSLEER. The CDR3 has 13 residues. Trimming stripped 2 bases from V and 8 bases from J, with 9 bases between. CDR3 bases: TGCGCCAGCAGCCAATCCGACAGGGGGGAGCTGTTTTTT. Translating it yields CASSQSDRGELFF.